The 32 T cell receptor beta chains below all came from one sample that was sequenced in a study of cytomegalovirus exposure and HLA in healthy donors. Researchers ran the PCR with 60 Vbeta and 13 Jbeta primers. Assay used: immunoSEQ multiplex PCR; TCRdb lists only in-frame clones, some missing. This table has some 120,000 clones, 17% appearing once. The source material was PBMCs. Receptor source: a female donor in good health and CMV-seropositive.

The chain links TRBV5-1 to TRBJ2-1; D is undetermined. V was clipped by 5 bases and J by 6 bases, with 12 bases between them. This CDR3 comprises 13 residues. Germline V gene sequence: CDR1 SGHRS, CDR2 YFSETQ. The DNA for the CDR3 is TGCGCCAGCAGATTACAGCCCCTCAATGAGCAGTTCTTC. As protein: CASRLQPLNEQFF. The full variable domain, in which reference TRBV5-1 and TRBJ2-1 provide the parts outside the CDR3, is KAGVTQTPRYLIKTRGQQVTLSCSPISGHRSVSWYQQTPGQGLQFLFEYFSETQRNKGNFPGRFSGRQFSNSRSEMNVSTLELGDSALYLCASRLQPLNEQFFGPGTRLTVL.

This clone was found a few times. The J gene is TRBJ2-5, the V gene TRBV6-5; D not certain. V was cut by 5 bases and J by 3 bases, with 10 bases left in between. CDR3 length: 13 amino acids. Looked up from germline, CDR1 is MNHEY and CDR2 is SVGAGI. CDR3 sequence: CASSGLAEETQYF. In DNA form, the CDR3 reads TGTGCCAGCAGTGGCCTCGCAGAAGAGACCCAGTACTTC.

This clone was recorded a few times. The rearrangement joins TRBV6-6 to TRBJ1-1, with TRBD1 matching over 7 bases. CDR3 length equals 14 residues. Germline CDR1 reads MNHNY; CDR2 reads SVGAGI (reference sequence). V gave up 2 bases and J gave up 6 bases; unmatched junction bases: 6. For the CDR3, the DNA is TGTGCCAGCAGTTACCCGCCCGACAGGGCTGAAGCTTTCTTT. Protein sequence: CASSYPPDRAEAFF.

CDR3: CASSPLGHSGDSTDTQYF. CDR3 DNA: TGTGCCAGCAGCCCCCTGGGTCATAGCGGGGATAGCACAGATACGCAGTATTTT. V gene TRBV5-4 combines with J gene TRBJ2-3; 8 nucleotides align to TRBD2. J gave up 0 bases and V 4 bases, and 13 bases lay outside the gene matches. The CDR3 has 18 residues. Germline lookup yields CDR1 SGHNT and CDR2 YYREEE (reference sequence). The whole variable domain, remainder taken from reference TRBV5-4 and TRBJ2-3, is ETGVTQSPTHLIKTRGQQVTLRCSSQSGHNTVSWYQQALGQGPQFIFQYYREEENGRGNFPPRFSGLQFPNYSSELNVNALELDDSALYLCASSPLGHSGDSTDTQYFGPGTRLTVL.

The rearrangement links TRBV4-2 to TRBJ1-5; TRBD1 might be the D (5 bases). The CDR3 sequence is 13 residues long. The V gene lost 4 bases and the J gene lost 5 bases, with 9 bases spanning the gap. Germline CDR1 reads LGHNA; CDR2 reads YNFKEQ. The CDR3 region is CASSLRGDQPQHF. The CDR3 DNA reads TGTGCCAGCAGCCTACGGGGGGATCAGCCCCAGCATTTT.

The CDR3 here is CASSERTVPNSPLHF. The CDR3 DNA reads TGTGCCAGCAGTGAAAGGACAGTGCCGAATTCACCCCTCCACTTT. V is TRBV2 and J is TRBJ1-6; D possibly corresponds to TRBD1 (6 bases). Germline V gene lookup returns CDR1 SNHLY and CDR2 FYNNEI. The ends were cut back, 2 bases at V and 7 bases at J, with 12 bases in the middle. The CDR3 contains 15 residues.

The J gene is TRBJ2-1, the V gene TRBV7-8; 9 nucleotides line up with TRBD2. The CDR3 covers 19 residues. Trimming cost V 2 bases and J 0 bases; bases outside gene matches: 11. Germline V CDR1 and CDR2: SGHVS, FQNEAQ. The CDR3 loop reads CASSLSGGRASSSYNEQFF. The CDR3, as DNA: TGTGCCAGCAGCTTATCGGGCGGGAGGGCCTCGAGCTCCTACAATGAGCAGTTCTTC. The full variable domain, completed using reference TRBV7-8 and TRBJ2-1, is GAGVSQSPRYKVAKRGQDVALRCDPISGHVSLFWYQQALGQGPEFLTYFQNEAQLDKSGLPSDRFFAERPEGSVSTLKIQRTQQEDSAVYLCASSLSGGRASSSYNEQFFGPGTRLTVL.

The V gene is TRBV9, the J gene TRBJ2-7; no clear D gene. Germline lookup yields CDR1 SGDLS and CDR2 YYNGEE. This CDR3 has 14 amino acids. V was shortened by 0 bases and J by 2 bases, with 9 bases between the two germline ends. CDR3 amino acids: CASSVGAPAYEQYF. In DNA, the CDR3 is TGTGCCAGCAGCGTAGGGGCACCAGCCTACGAGCAGTACTTC.

CDR3 sequence (DNA): TGTGCCAGCAGTTACTCTAGCGGGGGCAACACCGGGGAGCTGTTTTTT. Amino acids: CASSYSSGGNTGELFF. This chain joins TRBV6-5 and TRBJ2-2; 9 bases align to TRBD2. The CDR3 covers 16 residues. Per germline, CDR1 MNHEY and CDR2 SVGAGI. V lost 0 bases, J lost 2 bases, and 1 base stayed unmatched.

This clone was seen only a few times. This chain links TRBV7-2 with TRBJ2-5, with unresolved D. V lost 2 bases and J 1 base, leaving 14 bases between the germline ends. The CDR3 totals 16 residues. CDR1 and CDR2 (germline): SGHTA, FQGNSA. CDR3 nucleotide sequence: TGTGCCAGCAGCTTAAAGTTAACGGCGGCCCAAGAGACCCAGTACTTC. This encodes CASSLKLTAAQETQYF.

The CDR3 region is CASSLDGTGSGGYTF. DNA for the CDR3: TGTGCCAGCAGCTTAGACGGGACAGGGAGCGGGGGCTACACCTTC. The J gene is TRBJ1-2, the V gene TRBV7-2; 9 nucleotides match TRBD1. Trimming took 1 base from V and 8 from J; bases not matched to a gene: 8. Germline-derived CDR1 and CDR2 are SGHTA and FQGNSA. The CDR3 is 15 amino acids.

This clone was counted only a few times. This sequence joins TRBV28 and TRBJ1-2; 7 nucleotides match TRBD1. The germline gives CDR1 MDHEN, CDR2 SYDVKM. The V segment lost 3 bases and the J segment 4 bases; nucleotides outside the gene matches: 2. CDR3 length equals 13 residues. The CDR3 spells CASSFGTVYGYTF. The CDR3, as DNA: TGTGCCAGCAGTTTCGGGACAGTCTATGGCTACACCTTC.

This clone has just a few counts. V and J are TRBV7-6 and TRBJ2-1; the D gene is possibly TRBD1 (6 bases). This CDR3 contains 16 residues. CDR1 and CDR2 (germline): SGHVS, FNYEAQ. Trimming stripped 5 bases from V and 4 bases from J, with 18 bases between. CDR3 bases: TGTGCCAGCAGCCAGGGGACCCTGGGAAGGTACAATGAGCAGTTCTTC. Amino acids: CASSQGTLGRYNEQFF.

The V call is TRBV4-1, the J call TRBJ2-7; D is unclear. Germline values: CDR1 MGHRA, CDR2 YSYEKL. The CDR3 contains 15 residues. V lost 5 bases and J lost 0, with 14 bases in between. CDR3 nucleotide sequence: TGCGCCAGCAGCAGACTTGGCGTTGACTCCTACGAGCAGTACTTC. This encodes CASSRLGVDSYEQYF.

This clone was picked up a small number of times. The J gene is TRBJ1-4, the V gene TRBV30; the D gene is possibly TRBD1 (5 bases). The length of the CDR3 is 15 residues. Germline V lookup: CDR1 GTSNPN, CDR2 SVGIG (reference sequence). V was shortened by 0 bases and J by 5 bases, with 13 bases between the two germline ends. The CDR3 DNA follows: TGTGCCTGGAGTGTCCCAGACAGTTTAAATGAAAAACTGTTTTTT. Translating gives CAWSVPDSLNEKLFF.

This clone was observed a few times. This chain connects TRBV6-1 to TRBJ2-7; possibly TRBD2 for D (5 bases). Trimming left V 4 bases short and J 2 bases short, with 15 bases between. This CDR3 spans 15 amino acids. CDR1 is MNHNS, CDR2 SASEGT, per germline. This CDR3 is CASSVPRIATYEQYF. The CDR3 nucleotides read TGTGCCAGCAGTGTTCCCAGGATAGCGACCTACGAGCAGTACTTC.

With regard to this clone: One end of the junction fails to match germline, which may point to a read error. The chain joins TRBV2 to TRBJ2-5; 7 nucleotides align to TRBD1. This CDR3 comprises 11 residues. CDR1 is SNHLY and CDR2 is FYNNEI in the germline V gene. CDR3 nucleotides: TGTGCCAGCAGTAATGAGGGGGCCAGGGACTTC. Translation gives CASSNEGARDF.

The chain couples TRBV5-1 to TRBJ2-7, with 7 bases fitting TRBD2. Germline CDR1 is SGHRS and CDR2 is YFSETQ. The CDR3 consists of 13 residues. Losses at the gene ends were 7 bases for V and 5 bases for J; bases not matched to a gene: 9. This CDR3 is CASGQRDSNEQYF. The CDR3 DNA reads TGCGCCAGCGGGCAGCGGGATTCAAACGAGCAGTACTTC.

This clone was counted a few times. The chain carries TRBV10-2 and TRBJ2-1, with TRBD2 identical over 11 bases. V shed 8 bases and J 9 bases; nucleotides not matched to a gene: 6. The germline CDR1 and CDR2 sequences are WSHSY and SAAADI. The CDR3 spans 13 residues. The CDR3 DNA sequence: TGCGCCAGCTTAGCGGGAGGGCCGGGTGAGCAGTTCTTC. As protein: CASLAGGPGEQFF.

V gene TRBV6-5 combines with J gene TRBJ1-1; D may be TRBD1 (6 bases). Trimming cost V 5 bases and J 0 bases, with 13 bases left between them. The CDR3 runs to 15 residues. Germline values: CDR1 MNHEY, CDR2 SVGAGI. The CDR3 here is CASSGRDTLNTEAFF. The CDR3 coding sequence is TGTGCCAGCAGTGGGAGGGACACCCTGAACACTGAAGCTTTCTTT.

The chain employs TRBV7-8 and TRBJ1-3; 7 bases match TRBD1. This CDR3 is 15 amino acids long. Trimming took 5 bases from V and 0 from J; bases not matched to a gene: 4. In germline, CDR1 is SGHVS, CDR2 FQNEAQ. CDR3 loop: CASSPRTGSGNTIYF. The CDR3 DNA is TGTGCCAGCAGCCCGCGGACAGGCTCTGGAAACACCATATATTTT.

The sample holds a few counts of this clone. The chain carries TRBV25-1 and TRBJ1-6; 8 bases agree with TRBD1. Looked up from germline, CDR1 is MGHDK and CDR2 is SYGVNS. The J segment lost 8 bases and the V segment lost 3 bases, leaving 0 bases of the junction unmatched. CDR3 length: 13 residues. CDR3 DNA: TGTGCCAGCAGTGACAGGGGGCATTCACCCCTCCACTTT. This encodes CASSDRGHSPLHF.

In this sample, this clone turned up a few times. The genes are TRBV5-6 and TRBJ2-5; 8 nucleotides align to TRBD2. The CDR3 loop spans 15 amino acids. The ends lost 4 bases at V and 1 base at J; junction bases unmatched: 6. Germline V gene lookup returns CDR1 SGHDT and CDR2 YYEEEE. The CDR3 region has the DNA TGTGCCAGCAGCGCTCTGAGCGGGAGCCAAGAGACCCAGTACTTC. Its protein product is CASSALSGSQETQYF. Variable domain in full (rest from reference TRBV5-6 and TRBJ2-5): DAGVTQSPTHLIKTRGQQVTLRCSPKSGHDTVSWYQQALGQGPQFIFQYYEEEERQRGNFPDRFSGHQFPNYSSELNVNALLLGDSALYLCASSALSGSQETQYFGPGTRLLVL.

The V call is TRBV9, the J call TRBJ1-1, with D hard to call. CDR3 length: 14 residues. CDR1 is SGDLS and CDR2 is YYNGEE in the germline V gene. The ends were cut back, 4 bases at V and 1 base at J, with 11 bases in the middle. CDR3 nucleotides: TGTGCCAGCAGCCCCTTTGGCGGGAACACTGAAGCTTTCTTT. Protein sequence: CASSPFGGNTEAFF. The full variable domain, its missing parts supplied by reference TRBV9 and TRBJ1-1, is DSGVTQTPKHLITATGQRVTLRCSPRSGDLSVYWYQQSLDQGLQFLIQYYNGEERAKGNILERFSAQQFPDLHSELNLSSLELGDSALYFCASSPFGGNTEAFFGQGTRLTVV.

This clone was observed a few times. V is TRBV7-2 and J is TRBJ1-1; 7 nucleotides line up with TRBD1. The germline CDR1 and CDR2 sequences are SGHTA and FQGNSA. Unmatched junction bases numbered 7, after V lost 2 bases and J lost 7 bases. The CDR3 totals 14 residues. The CDR3 bases are TGTGCCAGCAGCTTATGGACGGGACAGCTTGAAGCTTTCTTT. Translating it yields CASSLWTGQLEAFF. Complete variable domain (other parts from reference TRBV7-2 and TRBJ1-1): GAGVSQSPSNKVTEKGKDVELRCDPISGHTALYWYRQSLGQGLEFLIYFQGNSAPDKSGLPSDRFSAERTGGSVSTLTIQRTQQEDSAVYLCASSLWTGQLEAFFGQGTRLTVV.

The chain has TRBV10-3 and TRBJ1-1, with D unclear. Germline CDR1 reads ENHRY; CDR2 reads SYGVKD. V lost 0 bases, J lost 0 bases, and 8 bases lay in between. The CDR3 covers 15 residues. The CDR3 spells CAISESQEMNTEAFF. In DNA form, the CDR3 reads TGTGCCATCAGTGAGTCGCAGGAAATGAACACTGAAGCTTTCTTT.

This clone was counted a few times. The chain employs TRBV5-6 and TRBJ1-4, with TRBD1 matching over 10 bases. The V and J ends lost 2 bases and 7 bases, in that order; junction bases with no gene match: 5. This CDR3 region has 15 residues. Germline V gene sequence: CDR1 SGHDT, CDR2 YYEEEE. CDR3 nucleotides: TGTGCCAGCAGCTTCCGTGACAGGGGGCCTGAAAAACTGTTTTTT. It encodes CASSFRDRGPEKLFF.

V gene TRBV7-9 combines with J gene TRBJ2-7; D perhaps matches TRBD1 (6 bases). Germline V gene sequence: CDR1 SEHNR, CDR2 FQNEAQ (reference sequence). This CDR3 contains 12 residues. Trimming removed 3 bases from V and 3 bases from J, with 6 bases in between. CDR3 sequence (DNA): TGTGCCAGCAGCTTCAGGGGCTACGAGCAGTACTTC. The encoded protein is CASSFRGYEQYF.

This clone came up a few times. In DNA form, the CDR3 reads TGTGCCACCAGCAGAGGTGGGAGCGCAGATACGCAGTATTTT. This sequence encodes CATSRGGSADTQYF. The V gene is TRBV15, the J gene TRBJ2-3; D possibly corresponds to TRBD2 (5 bases). Trimming removed 1 base from V and 4 bases from J, with 9 bases in between. This CDR3 has 14 amino acids. Germline CDR1 reads LNHNV; CDR2 reads YYDKDF (reference sequence).

The chain links TRBV7-2 to TRBJ2-7; D perhaps matches TRBD1 (5 bases). V was pared by 1 base and J by 3 bases, with 19 bases between. The germline V gene encodes CDR1 SGHTA and CDR2 FQGNSA. The CDR3 length is 17 residues. The CDR3 here is CASSLGLFSDRFYEQYF. The CDR3 DNA reads as TGTGCCAGCAGCTTAGGTCTCTTCTCTGACAGATTCTACGAGCAGTACTTC.

This clone was recorded a few times. V is TRBV4-3 and J is TRBJ1-2, with 8 bases identical to TRBD1. J lost 4 bases, V lost 4 bases, and 8 bases had no gene match. CDR1 is LGHNA and CDR2 is YSLEER in the germline V gene. This CDR3 region has 15 residues. The CDR3 DNA follows: TGCGCCAGCAGCCGGTCAGACAGGGGTGGCTATGGCTACACCTTC. Its protein product is CASSRSDRGGYGYTF.

This clone was detected only a few times. The chain has TRBV19 and TRBJ2-7, with 7 bases that match TRBD1. Germline V gene sequence: CDR1 LNHDA, CDR2 SQIVND (reference sequence). This CDR3 contains 14 residues. The junction had 10 bases not matched to a gene; V was cut back by 6 bases and J by 5 bases. DNA of the CDR3: TGTGCCAGTAGGCTTGACAGGGACGACCACGAGCAGTACTTC. Translated, it gives CASRLDRDDHEQYF.